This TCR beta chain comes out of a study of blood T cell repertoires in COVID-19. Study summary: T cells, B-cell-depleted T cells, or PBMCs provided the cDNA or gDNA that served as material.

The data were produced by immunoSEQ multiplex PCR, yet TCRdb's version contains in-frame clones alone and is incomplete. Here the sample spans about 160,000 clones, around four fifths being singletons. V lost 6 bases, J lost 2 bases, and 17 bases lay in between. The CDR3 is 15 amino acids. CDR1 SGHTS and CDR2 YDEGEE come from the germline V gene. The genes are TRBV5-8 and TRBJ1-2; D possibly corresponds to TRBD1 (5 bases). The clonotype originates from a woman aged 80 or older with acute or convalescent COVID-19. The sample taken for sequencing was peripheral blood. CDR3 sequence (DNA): TGTGCCAGCACCCGGACTCTTCGGGGGAACTATGGCTACACCTTC. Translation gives CASTRTLRGNYGYTF.